The sequence of this T cell receptor (beta chain) was determined in a study of blood T cells in healthy people across ages. Together with a sample-barcoded 5' primer, a J-beta primer mix was included in a second PCR lasting about 7 to 12 cycles. Every cDNA molecule carried a tag from a template-switch adaptor bearing 12 random nucleotides. TCRdb called the 5' RACE reads again in MiXCR, with one record for every CDR3 protein. The table shows about 1.1 million distinct CDR3 sequences, with around two fifths occurring only once. The sequence derives from a man aged 18 to 35 in good health. Sequencing was carried out using blood.

The CDR3 nucleotides are TGTGCCAGCAGCTTAAATAGGAGACAAGAGACCCAGTACTTC. It translates to CASSLNRRQETQYF. The genes are TRBV7-2 and TRBJ2-5, with D unresolved. V was shortened by 2 bases and J by 2 bases, with 9 bases between the two germline ends. Germline loops: CDR1 SGHTA, CDR2 FQGNSA. The CDR3 runs to 14 residues.